This entry describes one T cell receptor (beta chain). The junction had 9 bases not matched to a gene; V was cut back by 8 bases and J by 5 bases. The CDR3 has 13 amino acids. Germline assignment: CDR1 SEHNR and CDR2 FQNEAQ (reference sequence). The entry originates in a study of cytomegalovirus exposure and HLA in healthy donors. Amplification used 60 Vbeta primers and 13 Jbeta primers. The assay was immunoSEQ multiplex PCR, and TCRdb's table has in-frame clones only and misses some. The sample has some 57,000 clones, approximately 52% seen once; the top ten hold 12%. V is TRBV7-9 and J is TRBJ2-7; TRBD1 matches at 7 bases. The receptor's source is a human donor in good health. Source material: PBMCs. The CDR3, as DNA: TGTGCCAGCCGGCCGGGACAGTCGGACGAGCAGTACTTC. This translates into CASRPGQSDEQYF.